This TCR beta chain was found in a study of blood T cell repertoires in COVID-19. Study background: COVID-19 samples collected from the United States, Italy and Spain covered acute and convalescent phases.

Profiled with immunoSEQ multiplex PCR; TCRdb holds only in-frame clones, not every one. The table has roughly 170,000 clones, over 70% seen once. Enrolled through a virtual design, the participants were between roughly 18 and 89 years of age and came from around 25 US areas. Material for sequencing was PBMCs or T cells enriched from blood (not recorded which). The receptor was derived from a woman in her fifties or sixties in a cohort exposed to, infected with or recovered from COVID-19 (not recorded which).

The CDR3 is CASSQTHFNSPLHF. The CDR3, as DNA: TGTGCCAGCAGTCAAACCCACTTCAATTCACCCCTCCACTTT. The chain is built from TRBV7-9 and TRBJ1-6; no firm D call. This CDR3 has 14 residues. The germline V gene has CDR1 SEHNR and CDR2 FQNEAQ (reference sequence). Trimming took 6 bases from V and 7 from J, leaving 13 bases between them.